The clone carrying this T cell receptor beta chain was seen just once. The antigen is not known. TCRdb's copy holds only in-frame clones and misses some; the assay was immunoSEQ multiplex PCR. This sample has fewer than 75,000 clones; about 85% occur once, and the top ten carry roughly 0.67%. The data were obtained in a study of OX40 agonist ivuxolimab in advanced cancers. Study as a whole: Ivuxolimab doses were 0.01, 0.1, 0.3, 1.5, 3 or 10 mg/kg every 2 weeks.

Study-level points and caveats: In CD8+ T cells, expanded clones were on average more numerous than in CD4+.

Collection of blood occurred at baseline, at cycle 4 day 1, and at cycle 7 day 1. Specimen: CD4+ or CD8+ T cells sorted from blood, collected in a trial of the OX40 agonist ivuxolimab. The sequence derives from an adult with an advanced solid tumor such as melanoma, head and neck, liver or kidney cancer.

CDR3 residues: CASSLGGHEQFF. The CDR3 nucleotides are TGTGCCAGCAGCTTAGGAGGGCATGAGCAGTTCTTC. This sequence joins TRBV11-2 and TRBJ2-1; possible D gene TRBD2, 5 bases. From germline, CDR1 is SGHAT and CDR2 FQNNGV. Between the trimmed V and J ends, which lost 1 base and 8 bases, there was a span of 6 bases. This CDR3 comprises 12 residues.